This record concerns one TCR beta chain sequence. The source of the sample is a study of blood T cell repertoires in COVID-19. Study-wide context: Spain, Italy and the United States supplied samples that represented acute and convalescent COVID-19. Sources were T cells, B-cell-depleted T cells, or PBMCs; the material itself was cDNA or gDNA.

Assay: immunoSEQ multiplex PCR; the TCRdb copy retains only in-frame clones and omits some. The sample shows roughly 300,000 clones, 80% to 90% of them seen only once. All enrollees were roughly 18 to 95 years old and from 24 US areas. Participant-given clinical history determined each cohort assignment. This CDR3 has 14 residues. Germline values: CDR1 MNHEY, CDR2 SMNVEV (reference sequence). The V gene end was trimmed by 11 bases and the J gene end by 4 bases; junction bases not matched to a gene: 11. The receptor was isolated from a woman in her twenties or thirties who had recovered from COVID-19. The sequenced sample was PBMCs or T cells enriched from blood (not recorded which). The rearrangement uses TRBV27 and TRBJ2-1, with 7 bases that match TRBD2. In nucleotides, the CDR3 is TGTGCCTCTTCGAAAATCGGGGGGTACAATGAGCAGTTCTTC. Protein sequence: CASSKIGGYNEQFF.